Below, 31 T cell receptor beta chains from the same sample are listed, as sequenced in a study of spatial heterogeneity in lung cancer. TCRdb redid the calling of the 5' RACE reads with MiXCR, one entry per CDR3 protein. The data hold around 92,000 distinct CDR3 sequences, with about 12% observed a single time. Specified time point: sample taken at primary tumor resection. Sequenced here: PBMCs, sampled at surgery. The receptors here all came from a male donor with early-stage non-small cell lung cancer.

There are a few counts of this clonotype. The gene calls are TRBV12-3 or TRBV12-4 and TRBJ2-5; 9 bases fit TRBD2. The CDR3 spans 17 residues. V was pared by 5 bases and J by 0 bases, with 10 bases of the junction left unmatched. As DNA, the CDR3 is TGTGCCAGCAGTCGTGTTTTAGCGGGAGTTCACCAAGAGACCCAGTACTTC. Protein: CASSRVLAGVHQETQYF.

This clonotype was seen a few times. The chain carries TRBV6-6 and TRBJ2-3; 8 nucleotides match TRBD2. The germline gives CDR1 MNHNY, CDR2 SVGAGI (reference sequence). This CDR3 has 16 residues. The V gene end was trimmed by 2 bases and the J gene end by 3 bases; junction bases not matched to a gene: 7. DNA for the CDR3: TGTGCCAGCAGTTACACCTCCAGCGGGGGTACAGATACGCAGTATTTT. This sequence encodes CASSYTSSGGTDTQYF.

This clonotype was recorded at least ten times. The gene calls are TRBV14 and TRBJ2-7, with no clear D. CDR1 and CDR2 (germline): SGHDN, FVKESK. V shed 2 bases and J shed 3 bases, with 2 bases lying between them. This CDR3 is 11 amino acids long. The CDR3: CASSQYYEQYF. The CDR3 DNA reads TGTGCCAGCAGCCAATACTACGAGCAGTACTTC.

V gene TRBV4-3 combines with J gene TRBJ2-2; 10 bases are shared with TRBD2. V trimming: 4 bases; J trimming: 1 base; junction bases outside the gene matches: 3. CDR1 LGHNA and CDR2 YSLEER come from the germline V gene. The CDR3 length is 16 residues. Here the CDR3 DNA reads TGCGCCAGCAGCCGCGGACTAGCGGTGAACACCGGGGAGCTGTTTTTT. Amino acid sequence: CASSRGLAVNTGELFF.

As for this clonotype: One junction end disagrees with the germline gene, perhaps due to a read error. The chain links TRBV7-3 to TRBJ2-7, with D possibly being TRBD2 (6 bases). Per germline, CDR1 SGHTA and CDR2 FQGTGA. CDR3 size: 13 residues. CDR3 residues: CASSVTGSYEQYF. CDR3 coding DNA: TGTGCCAGCAGCGTAACCGGGAGCTACGAGCAGTACTTC.

This clonotype was seen a handful of times. The chain has TRBV10-3 and TRBJ1-1; D ambiguous. Trimming took 0 bases from V and 7 from J, leaving 9 bases between them. Germline CDR1 and CDR2: ENHRY and SYGVKD. The CDR3 is made up of 13 amino acids. In DNA form, the CDR3 reads TGTGCCATCAGTGAGTCTGGACGGTTTGAAGCTTTCTTT. Its translation is CAISESGRFEAFF.

The chain has TRBV20-1 and TRBJ1-2; D gene ambiguous. This CDR3 comprises 13 residues. Looked up from germline, CDR1 is DFQATT and CDR2 is SNEGSKA (reference sequence). Trimming shortened V by 3 bases and J by 0 bases, and 8 bases separated the two germline ends. The CDR3 nucleotides read TGCAGTGCTAGGCGCGGGACTAACTATGGCTACACCTTC. It codes for CSARRGTNYGYTF.

The table lists this clonotype with a few counts. The rearrangement uses TRBV5-1 and TRBJ1-2; D is uncertain. Germline V gene sequence: CDR1 SGHRS, CDR2 YFSETQ. V was cut by 1 base and J by 1 base, with 8 bases left in between. This CDR3 has 14 residues. The DNA of the CDR3 is TGCGCCAGCAGCTTGCTGACAAGTAACTATGGCTACACCTTC. Protein product: CASSLLTSNYGYTF.

This clonotype was seen only a few times. This chain joins TRBV19 and TRBJ2-6, with D hard to call. The CDR3 is 16 residues long. Trimming removed 2 bases from V and 0 bases from J, with 8 bases in between. Germline V lookup: CDR1 LNHDA, CDR2 SQIVND (reference sequence). The CDR3 loop reads CASSITGSSGANVLTF. The CDR3 DNA follows: TGTGCCAGTAGTATAACCGGTAGCTCTGGGGCCAACGTCCTGACTTTC.

A remark on this clonotype: One junction end disagrees with the germline gene, perhaps due to a read error. The chain couples TRBV5-1 to TRBJ1-2; no clear D. CDR1 and CDR2 from the germline V gene are SGHRS and YFSETQ. This CDR3 has 14 residues. The CDR3 DNA follows: TGCGCCAGCACCAACTTGGACCCCACTATGGCAGTCGCCTTC. Protein: CASTNLDPTMAVAF.

This clonotype was detected only a few times. V and J are TRBV12-3 or TRBV12-4 and TRBJ2-2; perhaps TRBD2 as D (6 bases). Trimming cost V 5 bases and J 5 bases, with 15 bases left between them. The CDR3 is 15 residues long. CDR3 in DNA: TGTGCCAGCAGTCCCATCGGGAGTAGAACCGGGGAGCTGTTTTTT. It specifies CASSPIGSRTGELFF.

This clonotype was seen more than once but under ten times. This chain joins TRBV4-3 and TRBJ2-7, with 7 bases aligning to TRBD1. Trimming took 3 bases from V and 7 from J; bases not matched to a gene: 15. In germline, CDR1 is LGHNA, CDR2 YSLEER. This CDR3 region has 16 residues. The CDR3 reads CASSQARDSLSTEQYF. CDR3 DNA: TGCGCCAGCAGCCAGGCCCGGGACAGCCTATCCACGGAGCAGTACTTC.

The chain has TRBV7-2 and TRBJ2-2; 10 bases line up with TRBD2. Germline V gene lookup returns CDR1 SGHTA and CDR2 FQGNSA. CDR3 size: 15 residues. V was clipped by 2 bases and J by 7 bases; unmatched bases: 4. This CDR3 reads CASSLLAGAGGELFF. The CDR3 DNA reads as TGTGCCAGCAGCTTACTAGCGGGAGCGGGCGGGGAGCTGTTTTTT.

This sequence joins TRBV7-9 and TRBJ2-5, with 8 nucleotides matching TRBD1. In germline, CDR1 is SEHNR, CDR2 FQNEAQ (reference sequence). V lost 0 bases to trimming and J lost 6 bases; unmatched junction nucleotides: 6. This CDR3 comprises 15 residues. The CDR3 loop reads CASSLAGQGVKTQYF. CDR3 sequence (DNA): TGTGCCAGCAGCTTAGCCGGACAGGGCGTTAAGACCCAGTACTTC.

This clonotype was detected only a few times. The chain recombines TRBV6-5 with TRBJ1-5; D is unresolved. Deletions cut 0 bases from V and 5 bases from J, with 5 bases between. This CDR3 is 13 amino acids long. Germline CDR1 is MNHEY and CDR2 is SVGAGI. The CDR3, as DNA: TGTGCCAGCAGTTACTCGATCGATCAGCCCCAGCATTTT. This gives the protein CASSYSIDQPQHF.

The rearrangement links TRBV3-2 to TRBJ2-1; TRBD2 reflects the table's D call only, with no check against the DNA. TRBV3-2 is termed a pseudogene. CDR3 length equals 15 residues. The CDR3 coding sequence is TGTGCCAGCAGCCAAGAGTCTAGCGGCGGCAATGAGCAGTTCTTC. Protein sequence: CASSQESSGGNEQFF.

The V and J genes are TRBV5-1 and TRBJ2-7, with D perhaps TRBD2 (6 bases). Trimming left V 4 bases short and J 9 bases short, with 23 bases between. The CDR3 is made up of 15 amino acids. The germline V gene has CDR1 SGHRS and CDR2 YFSETQ. CDR3 nucleotide sequence: TGCGCCAGCAGCCCATCGGGTAGGGGAGGTACTATGCAGTACTTC. The encoded protein is CASSPSGRGGTMQYF.

The rearrangement links TRBV28 to TRBJ2-1; 8 bases fit TRBD1. The length of the CDR3 is 12 residues. V was clipped by 10 bases and J by 5 bases; unmatched bases: 4. Germline CDR1 and CDR2: MDHEN and SYDVKM. The CDR3 here is CATKTGDNEQFF. CDR3 in DNA: TGTGCCACCAAGACAGGGGACAATGAGCAGTTCTTC.

In its sample, this clonotype was seen a few times. This chain connects TRBV10-3 to TRBJ2-1; possibly TRBD2 for D (6 bases). The germline CDR1 and CDR2 sequences are ENHRY and SYGVKD. The CDR3 spans 14 residues. V lost 9 bases and J 3 bases, leaving 15 bases between the germline ends. This chain's CDR3 is CAIWDSPNYNEQFF. CDR3 coding DNA: TGTGCCATTTGGGACTCCCCAAACTACAATGAGCAGTTCTTC.

This clonotype was detected only a few times. The chain has TRBV24-1 and TRBJ2-1; no firm D call. Trimming cost V 4 bases and J 7 bases, with 19 bases left between them. Germline CDR1 is KGHDR and CDR2 is SFDVKD. The CDR3 totals 16 residues. CDR3: CATSDPEPDVGNEQFF. The DNA of the CDR3 is TGTGCCACCAGTGACCCAGAACCCGATGTGGGGAATGAGCAGTTCTTC.

The chain combines TRBV29-1 with TRBJ2-6; D ambiguous. The CDR3 extends over 13 amino acids. The germline V gene has CDR1 SQVTM and CDR2 ANQGSEA. Trimming left V 4 bases short and J 1 base short, with 5 bases between. The CDR3 DNA is TGCAGCGTTGCCGGGTCTGGGGCCAACGTCCTGACTTTC. It codes for CSVAGSGANVLTF.

The chain carries TRBV12-3 or TRBV12-4 and TRBJ1-1; D is perhaps TRBD1 (6 bases). The CDR3 is made up of 13 amino acids. The germline V and J ends were trimmed by 3 bases and 6 bases, with 11 bases remaining between them. The DNA of the CDR3 is TGTGCCAGCAGTTTTCAAAGGGGGGCTGAAGCTTTCTTT. Amino acids: CASSFQRGAEAFF.

The chain couples TRBV20-1 to TRBJ1-1; D may be TRBD1 (5 bases). CDR3 length: 16 amino acids. Trimming pared 6 bases from V and 0 bases from J, leaving 20 bases between. In germline, CDR1 is DFQATT, CDR2 SNEGSKA (reference sequence). The CDR3 is CSALAGTATMNTEAFF. The CDR3 bases are TGCAGTGCCCTAGCGGGGACGGCAACCATGAACACTGAAGCTTTCTTT.

The gene calls are TRBV5-1 and TRBJ1-3; TRBD1 might be the D (5 bases). V lost 3 bases to trimming and J lost 0 bases, with 10 bases between them. CDR1 SGHRS and CDR2 YFSETQ come from the germline V gene. The CDR3 extends over 15 amino acids. The DNA of the CDR3 is TGCGCCAGCAGCTGGGACGGACGCTCTGGAAACACCATATATTTT. This sequence encodes CASSWDGRSGNTIYF.

V usage is TRBV2 and J usage is TRBJ1-2; TRBD1 agrees at 7 bases. CDR1 and CDR2 from the germline V gene are SNHLY and FYNNEI. The CDR3 is made up of 14 amino acids. The V segment lost 3 bases and the J segment 7 bases; nucleotides outside the gene matches: 8. The DNA for the CDR3 is TGTGCCAGCAGTGAGGTTGGACAGGACCGTGGCTACACCTTC. The encoded protein is CASSEVGQDRGYTF.

This clonotype has just a few counts. The CDR3 region has the DNA TGCAGTGCTAGCGGGAGAAACGGGAACAATGAGCAGTTCTTC. This gives the protein CSASGRNGNNEQFF. V is TRBV20-1 and J is TRBJ2-1, with TRBD2 as a possible D gene (6 bases). The CDR3 extends over 14 amino acids. The ends were cut back, 3 bases at V and 5 bases at J, with 14 bases in the middle. Germline CDR1 DFQATT, CDR2 SNEGSKA (reference sequence).

This clonotype was recorded at least ten times. The chain couples TRBV7-2 to TRBJ2-5; TRBD1 agrees at 7 bases. J gave up 1 base and V 6 bases, and 5 bases lay outside the gene matches. This CDR3 is 14 amino acids long. CDR1 is SGHTA and CDR2 is FQGNSA in the germline V gene. The CDR3 coding sequence is TGTGCCAGCAGAAATCGGACAGGCCAAGAGACCCAGTACTTC. Translating gives CASRNRTGQETQYF.

V usage is TRBV20-1 and J usage is TRBJ2-7; 8 positions agree with TRBD1. CDR1 and CDR2 (germline): DFQATT, SNEGSKA (reference sequence). This CDR3 is built from 13 residues. V gave up 7 bases and J gave up 6 bases; unmatched junction bases: 11. For the CDR3, the DNA is TGCAGTGGGACAGGGTTAGCCCGCTGCGAGCAGTACTTC. Translated: CSGTGLARCEQYF.

There are a few counts of this clonotype. The chain carries TRBV5-5 and TRBJ1-2; 9 nucleotides align to TRBD1. This CDR3 spans 15 amino acids. Germline trimming cut 2 bases from V and 3 bases from J; bases unmatched to any gene: 5. Germline V gene lookup returns CDR1 SGHKS and CDR2 YYEKEE (reference sequence). The CDR3 reads CASSFPRTGDYGYTF. CDR3 in DNA: TGTGCCAGCAGCTTCCCGCGGACAGGGGACTATGGCTACACCTTC.

Concerning this clonotype: Germline and junction disagree at one end, which may indicate a read error. The CDR3 nucleotides are TGTGCCAGCGGTTATAGCAATCAGCCCCAGCATTTT. Its translation is CASGYSNQPQHF. The rearrangement uses TRBV6-2 or TRBV6-3 and TRBJ1-5; D gene uncertain. This CDR3 contains 12 residues. The germline gives CDR1 MNHEY, CDR2 SVGEGT.

This clonotype was recorded at least ten times. The rearrangement joins TRBV5-1 to TRBJ2-2, with 11 positions matching TRBD1. Per germline, CDR1 SGHRS and CDR2 YFSETQ. The J segment lost 6 bases and the V segment lost 4 bases, leaving 8 bases of the junction unmatched. The CDR3 covers 16 residues. CDR3 in amino acids: CASSRGQGAPPGELFF. In DNA, the CDR3 is TGCGCCAGCAGCAGAGGACAGGGGGCGCCGCCCGGGGAGCTGTTTTTT.